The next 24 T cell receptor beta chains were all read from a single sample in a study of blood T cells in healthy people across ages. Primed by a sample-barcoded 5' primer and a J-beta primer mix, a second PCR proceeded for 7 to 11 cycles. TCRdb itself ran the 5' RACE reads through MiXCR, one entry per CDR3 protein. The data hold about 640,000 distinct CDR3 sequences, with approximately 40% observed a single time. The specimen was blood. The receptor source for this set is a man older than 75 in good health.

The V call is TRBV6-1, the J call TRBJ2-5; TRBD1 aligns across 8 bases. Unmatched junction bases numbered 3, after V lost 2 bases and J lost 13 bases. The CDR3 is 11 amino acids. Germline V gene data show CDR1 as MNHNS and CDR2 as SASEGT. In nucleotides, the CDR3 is TGTGCCAGCAGTGAAAGGGACAGGCTGTACTTC. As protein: CASSERDRLYF.

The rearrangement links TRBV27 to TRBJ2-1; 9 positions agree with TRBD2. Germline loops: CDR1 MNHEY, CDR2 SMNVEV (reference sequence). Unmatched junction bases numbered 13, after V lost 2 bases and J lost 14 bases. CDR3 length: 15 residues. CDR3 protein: CASSLGVLGTSHKFF. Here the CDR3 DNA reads TGTGCCAGCAGTTTAGGGGTTTTGGGGACTAGCCATAAGTTCTTC.

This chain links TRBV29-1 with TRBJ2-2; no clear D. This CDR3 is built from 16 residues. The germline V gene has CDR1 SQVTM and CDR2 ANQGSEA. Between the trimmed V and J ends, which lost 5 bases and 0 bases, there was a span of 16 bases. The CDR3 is CSVISPVKANTGELFF. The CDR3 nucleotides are TGCAGCGTTATTTCGCCAGTTAAAGCGAACACCGGGGAGCTGTTTTTT.

The CDR3 DNA follows: TGCGCCAGCAGCTTGGAGCCAACTAGATCCTACGAGCAGTACTTC. Translated, it gives CASSLEPTRSYEQYF. The chain combines TRBV5-1 with TRBJ2-7; a possible D gene is TRBD2 (5 bases). Germline-derived CDR1 and CDR2 are SGHRS and YFSETQ. This CDR3 contains 15 residues. The ends were cut back, 0 bases at V and 1 base at J, with 11 bases in the middle.

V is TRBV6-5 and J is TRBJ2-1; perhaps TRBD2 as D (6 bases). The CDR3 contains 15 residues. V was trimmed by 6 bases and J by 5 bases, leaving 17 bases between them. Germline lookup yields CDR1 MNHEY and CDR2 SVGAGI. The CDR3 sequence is CASRPLASANNEQFF. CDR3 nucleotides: TGTGCCAGCAGACCCCTAGCGAGTGCTAACAATGAGCAGTTCTTC.

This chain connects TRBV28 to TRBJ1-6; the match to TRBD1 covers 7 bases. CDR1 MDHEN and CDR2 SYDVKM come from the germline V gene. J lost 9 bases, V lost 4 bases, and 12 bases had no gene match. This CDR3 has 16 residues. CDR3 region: CASSSSQDRVSSPLHF. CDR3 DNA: TGTGCCAGCAGTTCATCTCAAGACAGGGTATCTTCACCCCTCCACTTT.

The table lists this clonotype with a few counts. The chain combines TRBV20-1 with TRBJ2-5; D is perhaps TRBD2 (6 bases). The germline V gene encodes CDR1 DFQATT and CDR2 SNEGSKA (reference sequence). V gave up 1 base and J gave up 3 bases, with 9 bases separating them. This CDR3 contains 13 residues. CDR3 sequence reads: CSARGGGKETQYF. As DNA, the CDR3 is TGCAGTGCTAGAGGGGGAGGAAAAGAGACCCAGTACTTC.

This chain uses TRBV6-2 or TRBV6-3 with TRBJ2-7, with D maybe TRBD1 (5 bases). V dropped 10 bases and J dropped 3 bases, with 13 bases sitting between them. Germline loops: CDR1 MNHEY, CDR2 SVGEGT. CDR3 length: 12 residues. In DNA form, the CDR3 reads TGTGCCACCCGGACACCTAACTACGAGCAGTACTTC. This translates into CATRTPNYEQYF.

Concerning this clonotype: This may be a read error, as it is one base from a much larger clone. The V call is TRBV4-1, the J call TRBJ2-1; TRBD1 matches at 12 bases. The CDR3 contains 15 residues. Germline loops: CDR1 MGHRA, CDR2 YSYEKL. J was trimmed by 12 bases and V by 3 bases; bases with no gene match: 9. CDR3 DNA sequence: TGCGCCAGCAGCCATGCGGGACAGGGGGCTAGTGGGCAGTTCTTC. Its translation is CASSHAGQGASGQFF.

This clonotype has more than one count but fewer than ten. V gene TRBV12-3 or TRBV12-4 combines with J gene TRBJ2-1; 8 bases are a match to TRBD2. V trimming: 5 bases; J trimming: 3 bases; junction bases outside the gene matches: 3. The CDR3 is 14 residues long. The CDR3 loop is CASSTSGVYNEQFF. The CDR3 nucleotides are TGTGCCAGCAGTACTAGCGGAGTCTACAATGAGCAGTTCTTC.

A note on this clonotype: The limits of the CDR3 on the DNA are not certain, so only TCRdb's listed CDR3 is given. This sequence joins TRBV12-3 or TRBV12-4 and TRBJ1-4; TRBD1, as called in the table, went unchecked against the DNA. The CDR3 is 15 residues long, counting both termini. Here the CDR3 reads CASSTSTGRYEKLFF.

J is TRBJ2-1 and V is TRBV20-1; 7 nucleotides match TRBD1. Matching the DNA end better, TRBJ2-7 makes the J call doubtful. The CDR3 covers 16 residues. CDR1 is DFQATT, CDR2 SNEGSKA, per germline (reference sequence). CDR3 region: CSARKQAQGVGFEQYF. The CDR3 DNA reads TGCAGTGCTAGAAAACAGGCCCAGGGGGTTGGTTTCGAGCAGTACTTC.

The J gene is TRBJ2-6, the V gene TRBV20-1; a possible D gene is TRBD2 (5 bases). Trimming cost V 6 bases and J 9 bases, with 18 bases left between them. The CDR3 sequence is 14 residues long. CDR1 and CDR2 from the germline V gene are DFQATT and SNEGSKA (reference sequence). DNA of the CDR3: TGCAGTGCCAGGACCGTTCAACGGGGCAACGTCCTGACTTTC. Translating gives CSARTVQRGNVLTF.

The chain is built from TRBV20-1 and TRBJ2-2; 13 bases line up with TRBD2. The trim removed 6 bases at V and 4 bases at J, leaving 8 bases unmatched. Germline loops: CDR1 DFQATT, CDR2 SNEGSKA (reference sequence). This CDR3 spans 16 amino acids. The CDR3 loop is CSASGLAGVTTGELFF. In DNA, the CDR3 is TGCAGTGCGAGCGGACTAGCGGGAGTCACCACCGGGGAGCTGTTTTTT.

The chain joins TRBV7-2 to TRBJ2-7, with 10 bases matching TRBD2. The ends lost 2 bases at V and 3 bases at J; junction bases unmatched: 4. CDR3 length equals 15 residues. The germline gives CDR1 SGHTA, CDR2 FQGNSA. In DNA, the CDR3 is TGTGCCAGCAGCTTATGGACTAGCGGATTCTACGAGCAGTACTTC. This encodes CASSLWTSGFYEQYF.

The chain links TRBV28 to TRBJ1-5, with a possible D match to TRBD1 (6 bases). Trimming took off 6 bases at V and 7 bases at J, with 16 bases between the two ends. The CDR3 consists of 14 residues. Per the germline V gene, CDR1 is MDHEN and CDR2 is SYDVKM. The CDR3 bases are TGTGCCAGCAGACCAGGAGGGGGGGTCCAGCCCCAGCATTTT. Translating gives CASRPGGGVQPQHF.

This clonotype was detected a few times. The CDR3 nucleotides read TGCACGACCGACGGGACCCCTAACTATGGCTACACCTTC. Protein: CTTDGTPNYGYTF. The chain employs TRBV20-1 and TRBJ1-2; D possibly corresponds to TRBD1 (5 bases). Germline values: CDR1 DFQATT, CDR2 SNEGSKA (reference sequence). The CDR3 spans 13 residues.

The CDR3 DNA sequence: TGTGCCAGCTTTAAGGGAAACTATGGCTACACCTTC. As protein: CASFKGNYGYTF. The chain has TRBV6-5 and TRBJ1-2; the D is unclear. Germline V gene lookup returns CDR1 MNHEY and CDR2 SVGAGI. CDR3 length: 12 residues. The V end lost 8 bases, the J end lost 2 bases, and 9 bases lay between the germline ends.

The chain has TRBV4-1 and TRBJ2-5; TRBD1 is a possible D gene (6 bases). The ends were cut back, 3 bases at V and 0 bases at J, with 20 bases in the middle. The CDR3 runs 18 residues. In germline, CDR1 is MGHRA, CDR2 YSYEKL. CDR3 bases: TGCGCCAGCAGCCAGAGCCAGTTCCCACAGGGAAACCAAGAGACCCAGTACTTC. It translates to CASSQSQFPQGNQETQYF.

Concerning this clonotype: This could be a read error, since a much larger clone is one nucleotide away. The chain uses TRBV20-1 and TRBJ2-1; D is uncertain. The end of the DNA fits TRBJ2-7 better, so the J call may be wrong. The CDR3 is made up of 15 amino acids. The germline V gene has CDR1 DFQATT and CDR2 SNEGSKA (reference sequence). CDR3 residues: CSARDLGKSGDEQYF. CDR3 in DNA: TGCAGTGCTAGAGATTTGGGAAAATCAGGCGACGAGCAGTACTTC.

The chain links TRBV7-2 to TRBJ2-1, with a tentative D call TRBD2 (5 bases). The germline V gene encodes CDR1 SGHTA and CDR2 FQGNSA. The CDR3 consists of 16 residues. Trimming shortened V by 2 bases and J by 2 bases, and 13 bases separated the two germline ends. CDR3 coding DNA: TGTGCCAGCAGCTTACGAGCGGTGGGGACCTACAATGAGCAGTTCTTC. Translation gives CASSLRAVGTYNEQFF.

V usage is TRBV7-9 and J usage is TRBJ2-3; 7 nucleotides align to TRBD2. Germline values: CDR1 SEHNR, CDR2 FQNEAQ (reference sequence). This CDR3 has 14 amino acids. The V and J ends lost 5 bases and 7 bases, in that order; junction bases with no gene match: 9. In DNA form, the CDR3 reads TGTGCCAGCAGCCGTAGAGCGGGGTTGTATACGCAGTATTTT. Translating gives CASSRRAGLYTQYF.

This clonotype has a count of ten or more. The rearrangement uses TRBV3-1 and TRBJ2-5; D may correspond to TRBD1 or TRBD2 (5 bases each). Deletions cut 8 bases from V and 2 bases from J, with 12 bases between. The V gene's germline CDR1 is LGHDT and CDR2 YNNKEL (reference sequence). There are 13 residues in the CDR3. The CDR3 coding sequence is TGTGCCAGCGTGAACTGGGGGCAAGAGACCCAGTACTTC. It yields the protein CASVNWGQETQYF.

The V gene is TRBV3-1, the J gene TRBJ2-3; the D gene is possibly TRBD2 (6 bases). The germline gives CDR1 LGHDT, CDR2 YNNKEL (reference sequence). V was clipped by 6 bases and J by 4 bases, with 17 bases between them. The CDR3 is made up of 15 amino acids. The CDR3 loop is CASSIPTRGADTQYF. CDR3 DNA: TGTGCCAGCAGTATCCCGACTAGGGGAGCAGATACGCAGTATTTT.